Below are 15 T cell receptor beta chains sequenced from a single sample in a study of blood T cell repertoires in COVID-19. Method: immunoSEQ multiplex PCR; TCRdb's copy keeps in-frame clones and lacks some. The top ten clones hold less than 2% of a sample with over 120,000 clones, 88% of them seen once. The sequenced sample consisted of peripheral blood. Source of these receptors: a man between 65 and 85 years old with acute or convalescent COVID-19.

This clone appeared a single time. The rearrangement uses TRBV6-1 and TRBJ1-1; possible D gene TRBD1, 5 bases. The ends were cut back, 1 base at V and 3 bases at J, with 12 bases in the middle. Germline V lookup: CDR1 MNHNS, CDR2 SASEGT. The CDR3 extends over 15 amino acids. The DNA of the CDR3 is TGTGCCAGCAGTGAAGTGCGGGGGGGGGACACTGAAGCTTTCTTT. It specifies CASSEVRGGDTEAFF.

This clone was seen only once. The chain joins TRBV5-6 to TRBJ1-6; D unclear. Per the germline V gene, CDR1 is SGHDT and CDR2 is YYEEEE. CDR3 length equals 17 residues. The V end lost 3 bases, the J end lost 0 bases, and 13 bases lay between the germline ends. CDR3 protein: CASSSLSGSSYNSPLHF. The CDR3 nucleotides are TGTGCCAGCAGCTCTTTGTCAGGCAGCTCCTATAATTCACCCCTCCACTTT.

The rearrangement links TRBV12-3 or TRBV12-4 to TRBJ1-2; D is uncertain. This CDR3 is built from 8 residues. V lost 8 bases to trimming and J lost 12 bases, with 7 bases between them. The CDR3 nucleotides are TGTGCCAGCCCCGGTGACACCTTC. Amino acids: CASPGDTF.

The chain recombines TRBV6-5 with TRBJ2-7; 13 nucleotides agree with TRBD2. V shed 7 bases and J 6 bases; nucleotides not matched to a gene: 9. The germline CDR1 and CDR2 sequences are MNHEY and SVGAGI. CDR3 length: 15 residues. This CDR3 reads CASTGLAGVGSEQYF. The CDR3 nucleotides are TGTGCCAGCACCGGACTAGCGGGAGTGGGGAGCGAGCAGTACTTC.

The CDR3 loop is CASSLTGGGNQPQHF. CDR3 nucleotides: TGTGCCAGCAGTTTGACAGGGGGCGGAAATCAGCCCCAGCATTTT. The chain combines TRBV27 with TRBJ1-5; 10 nucleotides align to TRBD1. Per the germline V gene, CDR1 is MNHEY and CDR2 is SMNVEV (reference sequence). The CDR3 spans 15 residues. V was pared by 3 bases and J by 4 bases, with 3 bases of the junction left unmatched.

The chain is built from TRBV4-1 and TRBJ2-7, with D unresolved. The CDR3 is 15 residues long. Trimming pared 5 bases from V and 0 bases from J, leaving 14 bases between. Germline CDR1 reads MGHRA; CDR2 reads YSYEKL. CDR3 in DNA: TGCGCCAGCAGCTTGCTTCCGGGTCCCTCCTACGAGCAGTACTTC. Encoded protein: CASSLLPGPSYEQYF.

The chain has TRBV28 and TRBJ2-1; TRBD2 aligns across 15 bases. The junction had 3 bases not matched to a gene; V was cut back by 11 bases and J by 1 base. CDR1 is MDHEN and CDR2 is SYDVKM in the germline V gene. The CDR3 length is 15 residues. The CDR3 DNA is TGTGCCGGCGGACTAGCGGGAGGGTCCTACAATGAGCAGTTCTTC. This sequence encodes CAGGLAGGSYNEQFF.

The chain couples TRBV9 to TRBJ2-6, with a possible D match to TRBD2 (5 bases). Per the germline V gene, CDR1 is SGDLS and CDR2 is YYNGEE. The V end lost 3 bases, the J end lost 0 bases, and 10 bases lay between the germline ends. The CDR3 loop spans 16 amino acids. The CDR3 DNA is TGTGCCAGCAGCGGGGTAGGAGGCTCTGGGGCCAACGTCCTGACTTTC. Translating it yields CASSGVGGSGANVLTF.

The V and J genes are TRBV11-2 and TRBJ1-6; D gene ambiguous. Germline CDR1 and CDR2: SGHAT and FQNNGV. The CDR3 consists of 16 residues. V was shortened by 0 bases and J by 4 bases, with 10 bases between the two germline ends. CDR3 DNA: TGTGCCAGCAGCTTAGATGCCCGGTTTTATAATTCACCCCTCCACTTT. Translation gives CASSLDARFYNSPLHF.

This chain joins TRBV30 and TRBJ2-7; TRBD2 matches 8 bases. The V segment lost 0 bases and the J segment 4 bases; nucleotides outside the gene matches: 8. This CDR3 is 15 amino acids long. Germline V lookup: CDR1 GTSNPN, CDR2 SVGIG (reference sequence). The CDR3 DNA sequence: TGTGCCTGGAGTGTAGGGGGACTAGTGGTGTACGAGCAGTACTTC. Amino acid sequence: CAWSVGGLVVYEQYF.

The CDR3, as DNA: TGCGCCAGCACGACAGGTTCTGAGCAGTTCTTC. Translated, it gives CASTTGSEQFF. J is TRBJ2-1 and V is TRBV5-1; tentative D call: TRBD1 (6 bases). V was shortened by 6 bases and J by 9 bases, with 10 bases between the two germline ends. CDR3 length: 11 residues. Germline-derived CDR1 and CDR2 are SGHRS and YFSETQ.

This rearrangement joins TRBV4-2 to TRBJ1-1, with a tentative D call TRBD1 (5 bases). V was shortened by 2 bases and J by 0 bases, with 16 bases between the two germline ends. The CDR3 has 17 amino acids. The germline V gene has CDR1 LGHNA and CDR2 YNFKEQ. In DNA form, the CDR3 reads TGTGCCAGCAGCCAAAACCCCGCTTGGGGCTTGAACACTGAAGCTTTCTTT. It encodes CASSQNPAWGLNTEAFF.

The rearrangement links TRBV3-1 (or the pseudogene TRBV3-2) to TRBJ2-2, with 14 nucleotides matching TRBD2. The V gene end was trimmed by 1 base and the J gene end by 5 bases; junction bases not matched to a gene: 9. This CDR3 has 19 residues. Germline CDR1 reads LGHDT; CDR2 reads YNNKEL (reference sequence). The CDR3: CASSQVSFGLAGGTGELFF. In nucleotides, the CDR3 is TGTGCCAGCAGCCAAGTGTCATTTGGACTAGCGGGAGGAACCGGGGAGCTGTTTTTT.

This clone appeared a few times. The chain uses TRBV5-5 and TRBJ2-7, with TRBD1 matching over 7 bases. The CDR3 is 16 residues long. The junction had 7 bases not matched to a gene; V was cut back by 0 bases and J by 1 base. Per the germline V gene, CDR1 is SGHKS and CDR2 is YYEKEE (reference sequence). The CDR3 DNA sequence: TGTGCCAGCAGCTTGGCCCTCTTGGACAGGTCCTACGAGCAGTACTTC. This gives the protein CASSLALLDRSYEQYF.

The rearrangement joins TRBV5-6 to TRBJ1-4, with TRBD1 matching over 8 bases. This CDR3 contains 13 residues. Germline CDR1 reads SGHDT; CDR2 reads YYEEEE. Trimming at V came to 0 bases and at J to 10 bases, leaving 2 bases not matched to a gene. CDR3 sequence reads: CASSLAGGRKLFF. The CDR3 nucleotides read TGTGCCAGCAGCTTGGCAGGGGGCAGAAAACTGTTTTTT.